This is a list of T cell receptor beta chains from one sample in a study of siplizumab effects on memory and regulatory T cells. Sequenced by immunoSEQ multiplex PCR; TCRdb stores in-frame clones only, minus some. The data contain 100,000 or so clones, around 92% of them singletons. Input material: Tregs sorted from blood. These TCRs come from a human donor in good health. The CDR3 runs from the conserved cysteine through the conserved F or W. Each record gives: V gene, J gene, D gene, clone size, CDR3 DNA, CDR3 protein. The D gene is left open where the match is weak. Expanded clones get a size class; other rows say once, few or many, or leave the size out.

TRBV5-1	TRBJ2-3	TRBD2	once	TGCGCCAGCAGCTTGGTTTATCTAGCGGGGACTACAGATACGCAGTATTTT	CASSLVYLAGTTDTQYF
TRBV9	TRBJ2-3	NA	NA	TGTGCCAGCAGCGTAGAAGGGATCGGTGGTCTCCTTTGGGATACGCAGTATTTT	CASSVEGIGGLLWDTQYF
TRBV11-2	TRBJ2-1	NA	NA	TGTGCCAGCAGCCTTGTGTGGAGCTCCTACAATGAGCAGTTCTTC	CASSLVWSSYNEQFF
TRBV6-4	TRBJ2-1	TRBD2	NA	TGTGCCAGCAGTGACCGGACTAGCGGTAACAATGAGCAGTTCTTC	CASSDRTSGNNEQFF
TRBV11-2	TRBJ2-1	NA	NA	TGTGCCAGCAGCATTGGAACAGGGGCCGGGAGTGAGCAGTTCTTC	CASSIGTGAGSEQFF
TRBV7-8	TRBJ2-7	NA	few	TGTGCCAGCAGGGGCCCGGGAACAGGCGAGCAGTACTTC	CASRGPGTGEQYF
TRBV2	TRBJ1-2	NA	NA	TGTGCCAGCAGTCTGAACTATGGCTACACCTTC	CASSLNYGYTF
TRBV5-1	TRBJ2-7	NA	NA	TGCGCCAGCAGCATTAGACAGACCTACGAGCAGTACTTC	CASSIRQTYEQYF
TRBV6-4	TRBJ2-2	TRBD2	NA	TGTGCCAGCAGTGAACTAGCGGGTAACACCGGGGAGCTGTTTTTT	CASSELAGNTGELFF
TRBV5-4	TRBJ1-3	NA	once	TGTGCCAGCAGCTTTTCGGGCTATGGAAACACCATATATTTT	CASSFSGYGNTIYF
TRBV28	TRBJ2-7	NA	NA	TGTGCCAGCAGTTCTACGGAGCAGTACTTC	CASSSTEQYF
TRBV6-7	TRBJ2-7	TRBD1	NA	TGTGCCAGAAAGGAGGGACAGGGGCTGTACGAGCAGTACTTC	CARKEGQGLYEQYF
TRBV5-8	TRBJ2-1	TRBD2	NA	TGTGCCAGCAGCTTCTACTCACTAGCGCAGAGCGACAATGAGCAGTTCTTC	CASSFYSLAQSDNEQFF
TRBV18	TRBJ2-3	NA	NA	TGTGCCAGCTCACCAGTCCCCGATATGAGCACAGATACGCAGTATTTT	CASSPVPDMSTDTQYF
TRBV27	TRBJ2-1	NA	NA	TGTGCCAGCATCCAACTGGGGTCGGGGCACAATGAGCAGTTCTTC	CASIQLGSGHNEQFF
TRBV4-2	TRBJ2-6	NA	NA	TGTGCCAGCAGCCCGGGAGACTCTGGGGCCAACGTCCTGACTTTC	CASSPGDSGANVLTF
TRBV29-1	TRBJ2-2	TRBD1	NA	TGCAGCGTTGCCGGGACAGGGACCGGGGAGCTGTTTTTT	CSVAGTGTGELFF
TRBV28	TRBJ1-2	NA	NA	TGTGCCAGCAGTTCGCCGGGAGATTACTATGGCTACACCTTC	CASSSPGDYYGYTF
TRBV9	TRBJ2-7	NA	NA	TGTGCCAGCAGCGTAGCCCCCGGGAGTACCGAGCAGTACTTC	CASSVAPGSTEQYF
TRBV9	TRBJ1-3	NA	NA	TGTGCCAGCAGCGTAGAAGGGTACTCTGGAAACACCATATATTTT	CASSVEGYSGNTIYF
TRBV6-6	TRBJ2-2	NA	NA	TGTGCCAGCAGCCACCCAGGGGCCGGGGAGCTGTTTTTT	CASSHPGAGELFF
TRBV6-1	TRBJ2-7	NA	NA	TGTGCCAGCAGTGATTGGAGGGGGAAGACTTACGAGCAGTACTTC	CASSDWRGKTYEQYF
TRBV10-3	TRBJ1-4	NA	NA	TGTGCCACCTCACAGACAGCAACTAATGAAAAACTGTTTTTT	CATSQTATNEKLFF
TRBV30	TRBJ2-7	TRBD1	NA	TGTGCCTGGCACTCGGGCAGGGGGCAGTACGAGCAGTACTTC	CAWHSGRGQYEQYF
TRBV2	TRBJ2-7	NA	NA	TGTGCCAGCAGTGACGTCCTCTTGTCGGGCGAGCAGTACTTC	CASSDVLLSGEQYF
TRBV27	TRBJ1-2	NA	NA	TGTGCCAGCAGTTTATCCCTCGCTGCCTATGGCTACACCTTC	CASSLSLAAYGYTF
TRBV19	TRBJ1-2	NA	NA	TGTGCCAGGGGGGACGGACGCCATGGCTACACCTTC	CARGDGRHGYTF
TRBV28	TRBJ2-7	TRBD2	once	TGTGCCAGCAGTTTAATACTTTGGGGGGAGGGCTCCTACGAGCAGTACTTC	CASSLILWGEGSYEQYF
TRBV7-2	TRBJ1-5	TRBD1	NA	TGTGCCAGCAGCTTAGTGACAGGGGCAGCTCAGCCCCAGCATTTT	CASSLVTGAAQPQHF
TRBV27	TRBJ2-7	NA	NA	TGTGCCAGCAGTTTCGCAGGGTCGGCCGAGCAGTACTTC	CASSFAGSAEQYF